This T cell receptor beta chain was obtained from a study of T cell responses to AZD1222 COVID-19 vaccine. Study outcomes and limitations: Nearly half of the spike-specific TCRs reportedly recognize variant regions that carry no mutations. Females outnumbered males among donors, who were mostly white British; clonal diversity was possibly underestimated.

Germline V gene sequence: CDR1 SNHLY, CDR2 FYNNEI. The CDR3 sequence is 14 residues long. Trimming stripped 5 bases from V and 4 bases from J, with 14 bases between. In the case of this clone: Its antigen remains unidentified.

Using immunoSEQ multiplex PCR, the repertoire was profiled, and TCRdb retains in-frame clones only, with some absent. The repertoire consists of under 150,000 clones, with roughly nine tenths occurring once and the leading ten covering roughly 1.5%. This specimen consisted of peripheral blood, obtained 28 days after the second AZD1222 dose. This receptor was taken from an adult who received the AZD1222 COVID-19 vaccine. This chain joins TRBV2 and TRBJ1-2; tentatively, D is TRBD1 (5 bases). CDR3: CASSTDGTLYGYTF. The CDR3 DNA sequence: TGTGCCAGCAGTACCGACGGGACCCTCTATGGCTACACCTTC.